The clone carrying this T cell receptor beta chain came up once. Its target is unknown. This CDR3 spans 15 amino acids. Trimming cost V 4 bases and J 2 bases, with 15 bases left between them. Germline V gives CDR1 SNHLY, CDR2 FYNNEI. Processing of graft tissue released intraepithelial and lamina propria lymphocytes. This sample was taken from a study of graft-versus-host responses after intestinal transplantation. Study in general: As for transplant type, recipients had multivisceral, liver-intestinal, or isolated intestinal grafts. Notes on the study in general: GvH clones occurred in recipient marrow; some first appeared in ileum or blood. Early post-transplant falls in HvG clones accompanied the peak levels of circulating GvH clones. Within allografts, high graft-versus-host to host-versus-graft clonal ratios were seen among patients with graft-donor T cell macrochimerism.

Here immunoSEQ multiplex PCR was the method, and the copy in TCRdb shows in-frame clones only, minus some. This table has under 15,000 clones, about 80% appearing once. The sequenced sample was ileum tissue, obtained more than 140 days after intestinal transplantation. The sequence derives from a human patient who received an intestinal transplant, so some T cells may come from the graft donor. The chain has TRBV2 and TRBJ2-7; D perhaps matches TRBD2 (6 bases). DNA of the CDR3: TGTGCCAGCAGTGGCCAGGGACTCGTAGCCTACGAGCAGTACTTC. It is translated as CASSGQGLVAYEQYF.